These 14 T cell receptor beta chains came from one sample sequenced in a study of immune heterogeneity within non-small cell lung tumors. With 32 V and 13 J primers, multiplex PCR amplified the TCR beta CDR3. TCRdb processed the multiplex PCR reads anew with MiXCR; each CDR3 protein has one entry. The sample has approximately 29,000 distinct CDR3 sequences, 28% seen once; the top ten hold roughly 4%. Bulk tumor genomic DNA was the template, and each sample received 450 to 750 ng. Biopsies, several per primary tumor and spaced far apart, were collected during surgery. Curative surgery was undertaken by patients, who had untreated, newly diagnosed non-small cell lung cancer. The sample taken for sequencing was lung tumor tissue. Receptor source: a man aged 40-50 years with non-small cell lung cancer.

Turning to this clonotype: This clone may be a read error of a much larger clone one base away. V gene TRBV7-2 combines with J gene TRBJ1-3; a weak D match, TRBD1 (6 bases). CDR1 is SGHTA, CDR2 FQGNSA, per germline. This CDR3 has 17 residues. V lost 1 base and J lost 0, with 13 bases in between. The CDR3 loop reads CASSLGAGAHSGNTIYF. CDR3 coding DNA: TGTGCCAGCAGCTTAGGTGCAGGGGCCCACTCTGGAAACACCATATATTTT.

The chain has TRBV28 and TRBJ2-5, with no clear D. The CDR3 runs to 15 residues. Germline CDR1 reads MDHEN; CDR2 reads SYDVKM. Trimming shortened V by 5 bases and J by 3 bases, and 16 bases separated the two germline ends. The CDR3 nucleotides read TGTGCCAGCAGTGGGCTATGGATGGCGGAAGAGACCCAGTACTTC. It specifies CASSGLWMAEETQYF.

This clonotype was seen only a few times. V usage is TRBV20-1 and J usage is TRBJ1-4; 12 bases are shared with TRBD1. The V gene's germline CDR1 is DFQATT and CDR2 SNEGSKA (reference sequence). The V segment lost 6 bases and the J segment 3 bases; nucleotides outside the gene matches: 5. The CDR3 sequence is 15 residues long. The CDR3 nucleotides read TGCAGTGCCACGGGACAGGGGGCTGCTAATGAAAAACTGTTTTTT. This sequence encodes CSATGQGAANEKLFF.

This clonotype was picked up many times. J is TRBJ2-7 and V is TRBV5-1; D unclear. CDR3 size: 13 residues. V was pared by 6 bases and J by 0 bases, with 10 bases between. Looked up from germline, CDR1 is SGHRS and CDR2 is YFSETQ. In nucleotides, the CDR3 is TGCGCCAGCACCTCTGGCAGCTCCTACGAGCAGTACTTC. Encoded protein: CASTSGSSYEQYF.

The table lists this clonotype with many counts. This chain connects TRBV12-3 or TRBV12-4 to TRBJ1-3, with 9 bases lining up with TRBD1. The CDR3 is made up of 14 amino acids. Germline trimming cut 5 bases from V and 11 bases from J; bases unmatched to any gene: 10. CDR3 residues: CASSLRGTGTAIYF. The CDR3 DNA is TGTGCCAGCAGTCTTCGGGGGACAGGGACAGCCATATATTTT.

The chain uses TRBV6-2 or TRBV6-3 and TRBJ2-3; 9 nucleotides align to TRBD2. V shed 7 bases and J 6 bases; nucleotides not matched to a gene: 11. This CDR3 comprises 15 residues. From germline, CDR1 is MNHEY and CDR2 SVGEGT. This CDR3 is CASMAGGPRKDTQYF. The CDR3 DNA follows: TGTGCCAGCATGGCGGGAGGGCCGAGGAAGGATACGCAGTATTTT.

The chain combines TRBV7-9 with TRBJ1-1; D not resolved. Trimming pared 3 bases from V and 3 bases from J, leaving 8 bases between. Germline V lookup: CDR1 SEHNR, CDR2 FQNEAQ (reference sequence). This CDR3 region has 13 residues. The CDR3 here is CASSLLSDTEAFF. CDR3 nucleotide sequence: TGTGCCAGCAGCTTGCTTTCGGACACTGAAGCTTTCTTT.

The table lists this clonotype with a few counts. This rearrangement joins TRBV11-3 to TRBJ2-2; D may be TRBD1 or TRBD2 (5 bases each). The V gene's germline CDR1 is SGHNT and CDR2 YENEEA. This CDR3 has 15 amino acids. V lost 5 bases, J lost 3 bases, and 13 bases lay in between. CDR3 loop: CASSPGRRDTGELFF. Here the CDR3 DNA reads TGTGCCAGCAGCCCGGGACGGCGGGACACCGGGGAGCTGTTTTTT.

The CDR3 is CASSSGQTNYGYTF. The CDR3 DNA follows: TGCGCCAGCAGCTCGGGACAGACCAACTATGGCTACACCTTC. The chain employs TRBV5-1 and TRBJ1-2; 7 bases agree with TRBD1. Germline CDR1 and CDR2: SGHRS and YFSETQ. Trimming at V came to 3 bases and at J to 2 bases, leaving 4 bases not matched to a gene. The CDR3 covers 14 residues.

The chain has TRBV4-3 and TRBJ2-2; 7 bases are shared with TRBD2. CDR3 length equals 16 residues. CDR1 is LGHNA, CDR2 YSLEER, per germline. Germline trimming cut 1 base from V and 3 bases from J; bases unmatched to any gene: 5. CDR3 bases: TGCGCCAGCAGCCAAGGACCGGCGGGAGACACCGGGGAGCTGTTTTTT. Its translation is CASSQGPAGDTGELFF.

With respect to this clonotype: A much more abundant neighbour one base away suggests this may be a read error. The genes are TRBV6-2 or TRBV6-3 and TRBJ1-5; D uncertain. V shed 8 bases and J shed 6 bases, with 11 bases lying between them. The CDR3 extends over 12 amino acids. Germline CDR1 MNHEY, CDR2 SVGEGT. The CDR3 is CASVLFSQPQHF. The CDR3 DNA reads TGTGCCAGCGTTCTATTCAGTCAGCCCCAGCATTTT.

This clonotype has a count of ten or more. V and J are TRBV24-1 and TRBJ1-2; 8 bases align to TRBD1. This CDR3 has 17 residues. Per the germline V gene, CDR1 is KGHDR and CDR2 is SFDVKD. V lost 9 bases and J lost 4; bases outside the gene matches: 18. CDR3 region: CATGGEGPGTGFYGYTF. Here the CDR3 DNA reads TGTGCCACCGGAGGTGAGGGCCCCGGGACAGGCTTCTATGGCTACACCTTC.

Ten or more counts support this clonotype. The rearrangement joins TRBV6-1 to TRBJ1-6, with D possibly being TRBD1 (6 bases). Deletions cut 0 bases from V and 4 bases from J, with 10 bases between. CDR1 and CDR2 from the germline V gene are MNHNS and SASEGT. The CDR3 length is 16 residues. CDR3 loop: CASSEALGQYNSPLHF. CDR3 bases: TGTGCCAGCAGTGAAGCGCTTGGACAGTATAATTCACCCCTCCACTTT.

This clonotype occurred a few times. V is TRBV18 and J is TRBJ2-1; TRBD2 matches at 13 bases. The junction had 5 bases not matched to a gene; V was cut back by 2 bases and J by 7 bases. CDR1 KGHSH and CDR2 LQKENI come from the germline V gene. This CDR3 contains 16 residues. The CDR3 coding sequence is TGTGCCAGCTCACCATGGACTAGCGGGAGTAGTAATGAGCAGTTCTTC. Translated: CASSPWTSGSSNEQFF.